Included here is one T cell receptor beta chain sequence, with context. This clonotype was seen at least ten times. Its recognized antigen is unknown. The input lacks base qualities; no much larger clone sits a single base away. These data come from a study of early T cells in non-severe SARS-CoV-2 infection (dated by TCRdb to the early 2020s). Context from the whole study: Because TCR sequencing relied on bulk RNA taken from unsorted whole blood, pairing of alpha and beta chains was not possible. Overall results and qualifications from the work: VDJdb matching was skewed toward anti-spike CD8 responses, so virus-specific expansions were likely underestimated and private and CD4 specificities were missed.

Libraries came from 5' RACE. Sequencing relied on a NextSeq 500. In the TCR library protocol, unique molecular identifiers were attached to individual cDNA molecules to correct for PCR bias and sequencing error. Both TCR alpha and beta chains were sequenced, and tight co-correlation was observed between alpha and beta sequence abundances in each sample. On the authors' methods: Decombinator V4 was used to perform V gene, J gene and CDR3 annotation of TCR sequences. Expanded TCRs were defined as changing significantly between any two time points under a Poisson model with p below 0.0001. TCR abundances were normalised to the total number of TCRs sequenced per sample and were expressed as counts per million. TRAV1-2 paired with TRAJ12, TRAJ20 or TRAJ33 defined MAIT TCRs, while TRAV10 paired with TRAJ18 defined iNKT TCRs. VDJdb, accessed on 1 November 2021, was searched for TCRs annotated for CMV, EBV and SARS-CoV-2, and TCRs annotated for more than one antigen were excluded. TCRdb passed the public sequencing reads through fastp at Q25 and MiXCR, retaining productive beta sequences. Records with the same CDR3 protein are collapsed into one entry carrying the most frequent genes and DNA. The V and J calls come from TCRdb's annotation, not from the publication. The sample table contains approximately 83,000 distinct CDR3 sequences; only one count was recorded for 11% to 15% of them. The top ten hold 10% to 11% of the sample.

A case-control design nested within a healthcare worker cohort in London, UK, was used, with weekly nasopharyngeal swab PCR tests and blood sampling performed. Healthcare workers were enrolled in the week of the UK lockdown, from 23 to 31 March 2020, and were followed every week for up to roughly 15 weeks. The CDR3 measures 16 amino acids from cysteine to phenylalanine. The read is trimmed to its CDR3 DNA, 48 bases read in frame from base 1. According to the germline V gene (reference sequence), CDR1 reads SEHNR and CDR2 reads FQNEAQ. V is pared back by 7 bases and J by 1 base, with 17 bases lying between the germline termini.

The source of this sequence is an adult who was a healthcare worker with PCR-confirmed SARS-CoV-2 infection or an uninfected control (not recorded which). Sequenced sample: whole blood. The chain was built from TRBV7-9 and TRBJ2-1; TRBD2 is a possible D gene, resting on 6 matching bases. The DNA sequence reads TGTGCCAGCACTCACGGTGGGGGGAGATCCTACAATGAGCAGTTCTTC. Translated, this gives CASTHGGGRSYNEQFF.